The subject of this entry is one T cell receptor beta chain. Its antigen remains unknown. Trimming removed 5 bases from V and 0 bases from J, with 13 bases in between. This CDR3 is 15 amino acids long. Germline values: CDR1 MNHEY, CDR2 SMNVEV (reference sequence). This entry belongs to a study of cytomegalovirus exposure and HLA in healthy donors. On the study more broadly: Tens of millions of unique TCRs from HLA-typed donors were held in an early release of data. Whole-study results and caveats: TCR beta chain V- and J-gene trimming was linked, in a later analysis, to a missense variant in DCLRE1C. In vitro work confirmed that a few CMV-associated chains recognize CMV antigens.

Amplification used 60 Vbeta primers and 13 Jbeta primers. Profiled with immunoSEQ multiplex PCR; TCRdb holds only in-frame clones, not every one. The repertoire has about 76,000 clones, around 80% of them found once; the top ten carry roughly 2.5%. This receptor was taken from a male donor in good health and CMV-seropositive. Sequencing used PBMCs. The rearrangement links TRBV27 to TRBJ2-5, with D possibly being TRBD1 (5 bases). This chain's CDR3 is CASSLQESYQETQYF. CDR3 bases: TGTGCCAGCAGTCTACAGGAGTCGTACCAAGAGACCCAGTACTTC.